This TCR beta chain came from a study of tissue T cells after allogeneic stem cell transplantation. General study findings and limits: Tissue-detected TCR repertoire was only partly captured by blood and spleen T cells. This small cohort was clinically heterogeneous, and sampling depth was a limitation.

Repertoires were generated with immunoSEQ multiplex PCR, while TCRdb's copy carries only in-frame clones and drops some. The table lists about 17,000 clones, 70% of them singletons. Points on this clone: The target antigen is unknown. Gene names and germline refer to mouse. The read finishes 1 residue shy of the CDR3 end, and the germline J gene is used to complete it. Distinct nucleotide sequences in the sample also encode this CDR3.

Trimming cost V 3 bases and J 1 base, with 5 bases left between them. From germline, CDR1 is LGHNA and CDR2 YNLKQL (reference sequence). The CDR3 is 13 amino acids. The genes are TRBV5 and TRBJ2-3; no firm D call. The TCR comes from a female BALB/c mouse in good health. The mouse line has the MHC haplotype H2-d. The sample consisted of spleen. This CDR3 is CASSQVGAETLYF. The DNA read from the CDR3 is TGTGCCAGCAGCCAGGTGGGTGCAGAAACGCTGTAT.